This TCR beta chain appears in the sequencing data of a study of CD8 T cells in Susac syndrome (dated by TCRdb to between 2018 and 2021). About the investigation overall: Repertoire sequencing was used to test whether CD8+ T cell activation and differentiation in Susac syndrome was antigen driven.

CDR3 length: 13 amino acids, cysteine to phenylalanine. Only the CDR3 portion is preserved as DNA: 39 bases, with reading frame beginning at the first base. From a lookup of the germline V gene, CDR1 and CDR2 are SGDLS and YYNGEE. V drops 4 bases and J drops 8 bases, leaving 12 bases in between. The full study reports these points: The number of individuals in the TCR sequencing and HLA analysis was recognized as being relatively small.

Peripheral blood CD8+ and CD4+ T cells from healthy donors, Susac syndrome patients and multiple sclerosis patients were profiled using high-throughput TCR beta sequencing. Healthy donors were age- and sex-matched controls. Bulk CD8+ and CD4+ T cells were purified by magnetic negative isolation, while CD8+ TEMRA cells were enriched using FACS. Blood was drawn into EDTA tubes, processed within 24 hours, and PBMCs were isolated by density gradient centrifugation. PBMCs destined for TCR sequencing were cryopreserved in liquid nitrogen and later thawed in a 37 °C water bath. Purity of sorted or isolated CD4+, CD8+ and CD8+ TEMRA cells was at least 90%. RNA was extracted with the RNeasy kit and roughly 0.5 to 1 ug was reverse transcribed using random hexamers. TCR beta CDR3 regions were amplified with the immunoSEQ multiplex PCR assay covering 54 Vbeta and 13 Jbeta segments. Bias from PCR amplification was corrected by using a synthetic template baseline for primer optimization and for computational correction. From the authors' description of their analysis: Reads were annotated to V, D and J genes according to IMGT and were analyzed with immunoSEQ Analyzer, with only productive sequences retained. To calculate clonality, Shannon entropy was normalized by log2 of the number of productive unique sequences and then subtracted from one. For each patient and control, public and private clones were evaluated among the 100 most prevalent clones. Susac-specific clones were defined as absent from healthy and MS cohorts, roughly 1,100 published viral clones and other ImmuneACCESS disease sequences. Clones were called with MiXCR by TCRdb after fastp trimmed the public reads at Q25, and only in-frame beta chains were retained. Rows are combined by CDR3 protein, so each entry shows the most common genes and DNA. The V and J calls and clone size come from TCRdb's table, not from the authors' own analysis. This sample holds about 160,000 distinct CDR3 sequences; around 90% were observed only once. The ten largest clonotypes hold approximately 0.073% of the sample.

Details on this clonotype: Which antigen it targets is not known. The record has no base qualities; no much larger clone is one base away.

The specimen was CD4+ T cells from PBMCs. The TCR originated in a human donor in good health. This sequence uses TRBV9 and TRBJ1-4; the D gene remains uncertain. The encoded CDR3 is CASSFGREEKLFF. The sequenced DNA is TGTGCCAGCAGCTTTGGACGGGAGGAAAAACTGTTTTTT.